The 14 T cell receptor beta chains in this list originate from one sample, sequenced in a study of blood T cell repertoires in COVID-19. Using immunoSEQ multiplex PCR, the repertoire was profiled, and TCRdb retains in-frame clones only, with some absent. The table includes some 14,000 clones, around 78% detected once. The sequenced sample consisted of peripheral blood. The origin of the receptors is a man in his 70s with acute or convalescent COVID-19.

The genes are TRBV11-3 and TRBJ2-7, with TRBD1 identical over 7 bases. This CDR3 is 15 amino acids long. V was clipped by 1 base and J by 3 bases; unmatched bases: 6. Per germline, CDR1 SGHNT and CDR2 YENEEA. CDR3 residues: CASSLGPGQHYEQYF. The CDR3 DNA follows: TGTGCCAGCAGCTTAGGCCCGGGACAGCACTACGAGCAGTACTTC.

By frequency in the sample, this clone is medium-sized. The chain employs TRBV11-2 and TRBJ1-2; 9 bases match TRBD1. The germline gives CDR1 SGHAT, CDR2 FQNNGV. This CDR3 region has 14 residues. Trimming cost V 5 bases and J 4 bases; bases outside gene matches: 5. CDR3 residues: CASSPTGGSYGYTF. As DNA, the CDR3 is TGTGCCAGCAGCCCGACAGGGGGTTCCTATGGCTACACCTTC.

The rearrangement links TRBV20-1 to TRBJ2-1, with D unclear. Germline loops: CDR1 DFQATT, CDR2 SNEGSKA (reference sequence). CDR3 length: 11 residues. Trimming pared 3 bases from V and 5 bases from J, leaving 5 bases between. The CDR3: CSARLNNEQFF. CDR3 in DNA: TGCAGTGCTAGGCTAAACAATGAGCAGTTCTTC.

As DNA, the CDR3 is TGTGCCAGCCCATACAATAGCGGGGGAGACAGGGTTGAGCAGTTCTTC. Protein sequence: CASPYNSGGDRVEQFF. The V call is TRBV18, the J call TRBJ2-1; TRBD2 matches at 9 bases. V shed 8 bases, J shed 9 bases, and the junction held 17 bases outside the gene matches. The germline V gene has CDR1 KGHSH and CDR2 LQKENI. The CDR3 runs 16 residues.

The rearrangement uses TRBV7-9 and TRBJ2-1; 11 positions match TRBD2. V shed 7 bases and J 0 bases; nucleotides not matched to a gene: 11. Germline assignment: CDR1 SEHNR and CDR2 FQNEAQ (reference sequence). CDR3 length: 18 amino acids. CDR3 DNA: TGTGCCAGCACCGGGGGGCTAGCGGGAGGAAGCTCCTACAATGAGCAGTTCTTC. Translating it yields CASTGGLAGGSSYNEQFF.

The chain carries TRBV19 and TRBJ1-5; D unresolved. Germline CDR1 is LNHDA and CDR2 is SQIVND (reference sequence). The CDR3 spans 15 residues. V lost 7 bases, J lost 0 bases, and 13 bases lay in between. CDR3 DNA: TGTGCCAGTAACCGAGAAGTCCTTAGCAATCAGCCCCAGCATTTT. Its translation is CASNREVLSNQPQHF. The variable domain in full, with the rest retrieved from reference TRBV19 and TRBJ1-5, is DGGITQSPKYLFRKEGQNVTLSCEQNLNHDAMYWYRQDPGQGLRLIYYSQIVNDFQKGDIAEGYSVSREKKESFPLTVTSAQKNPTAFYLCASNREVLSNQPQHFGDGTRLSIL.

This chain joins TRBV28 and TRBJ1-2, with D uncertain. Germline values: CDR1 MDHEN, CDR2 SYDVKM. V was trimmed by 4 bases and J by 6 bases, leaving 18 bases between them. The CDR3 spans 15 residues. The CDR3, as DNA: TGTGCCAGCAGTTCCCCCGCCGGGGATAGGGATGGCTACACCTTC. It is translated as CASSSPAGDRDGYTF.

V is TRBV3-1 (or the pseudogene TRBV3-2) and J is TRBJ2-5; D is possibly TRBD2 (6 bases). Germline CDR1 is LGHDT and CDR2 is YNNKEL (reference sequence). V lost 4 bases, J lost 5 bases, and 14 bases lay in between. The CDR3 consists of 14 residues. The CDR3 loop reads CASSRIGTWETQYF. CDR3 sequence (DNA): TGTGCCAGCAGCCGAATCGGGACTTGGGAGACCCAGTACTTC.

V gene TRBV27 combines with J gene TRBJ2-7; D is possibly TRBD1 (6 bases). Deletions cut 8 bases from V and 3 bases from J, with 14 bases between. The CDR3 loop spans 13 amino acids. Germline V gene sequence: CDR1 MNHEY, CDR2 SMNVEV (reference sequence). CDR3 protein: CASSRQANYEQYF. CDR3 nucleotide sequence: TGTGCCAGCTCTAGACAGGCCAACTACGAGCAGTACTTC.

The V and J genes are TRBV24-1 and TRBJ1-1, with D unresolved. The CDR3 length is 13 residues. Germline loops: CDR1 KGHDR, CDR2 SFDVKD. V lost 5 bases to trimming and J lost 1 base, with 7 bases between them. CDR3 amino acids: CATSAGPNTEAFF. CDR3 nucleotides: TGTGCCACCAGTGCCGGTCCGAACACTGAAGCTTTCTTT.

V gene TRBV7-2 combines with J gene TRBJ1-4; D call uncertain. The ends were cut back, 5 bases at V and 0 bases at J, with 13 bases in the middle. This CDR3 has 16 residues. Germline values: CDR1 SGHTA, CDR2 FQGNSA. In DNA form, the CDR3 reads TGTGCCAGCAGCCTCGCGGGCGGGGCAACTAATGAAAAACTGTTTTTT. This codes for CASSLAGGATNEKLFF.

This clone was detected a few times. The J gene is TRBJ2-7, the V gene TRBV6-5; a possible D gene is TRBD2 (7 bases). V lost 4 bases, J lost 0 bases, and 10 bases lay in between. Per the germline V gene, CDR1 is MNHEY and CDR2 is SVGAGI. The CDR3 is 14 amino acids. CDR3 sequence: CASSSAGASYEQYF. The CDR3 coding sequence is TGTGCCAGCAGTTCTGCGGGGGCCTCCTACGAGCAGTACTTC.

This sequence joins TRBV6-5 and TRBJ1-1; D is undetermined. CDR3 length equals 11 residues. The germline V gene encodes CDR1 MNHEY and CDR2 SVGAGI. Trimming shortened V by 7 bases and J by 1 base, and 4 bases separated the two germline ends. CDR3 sequence (DNA): TGTGCCAGCACCCGGAACACTGAAGCTTTCTTT. Its protein is CASTRNTEAFF.

The chain combines TRBV6-2 or TRBV6-3 with TRBJ1-1, with D tentatively TRBD1 (6 bases). In germline, CDR1 is MNHEY, CDR2 SVGEGT. The V end was cut by 5 bases, the J end by 2 bases, with 15 bases between. This CDR3 is 15 amino acids long. In nucleotides, the CDR3 is TGTGCCAGCAGTCCCTCCGACAGGATCAACACTGAAGCTTTCTTT. The encoded protein is CASSPSDRINTEAFF.